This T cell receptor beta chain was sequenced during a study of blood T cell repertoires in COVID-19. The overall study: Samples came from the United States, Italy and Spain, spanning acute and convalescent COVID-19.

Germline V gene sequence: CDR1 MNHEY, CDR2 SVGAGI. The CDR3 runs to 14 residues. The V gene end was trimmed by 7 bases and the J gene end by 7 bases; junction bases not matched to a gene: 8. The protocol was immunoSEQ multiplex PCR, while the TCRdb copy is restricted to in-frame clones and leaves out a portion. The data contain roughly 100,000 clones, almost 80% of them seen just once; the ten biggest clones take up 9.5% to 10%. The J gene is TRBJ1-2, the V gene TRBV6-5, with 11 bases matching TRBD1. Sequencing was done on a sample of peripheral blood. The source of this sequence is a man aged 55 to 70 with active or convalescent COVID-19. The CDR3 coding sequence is TGTGCCAGCATTCCGGGACAGGGGGGATTTGGCTACACCTTC. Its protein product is CASIPGQGGFGYTF.